Listed below are T cell receptor beta chains from one sample, sequenced in a study of blood T cell repertoires in COVID-19. Here immunoSEQ multiplex PCR was the method, and the copy in TCRdb shows in-frame clones only, minus some. The table has 99,000 or so clones, roughly 80% seen once. The sequenced material came from peripheral blood. Receptors were obtained from a man aged 60-69 years with acute or convalescent COVID-19. CDR3s include the opening cysteine and the closing phenylalanine or tryptophan. A D gene is named only where the DNA matches it firmly. Not every row has a clone size; where given, it reads once, few, many or a size class.

TRBV15	.	TRBJ1-6	.	CATSREVGFSLHF	TGTGCCACCAGCCGGGAAGTGGGATTCTCCCTCCACTTT
TRBV6-6	.	TRBJ1-2	.	CASSSQANYGYTF	TGTGCCAGCAGCTCACAGGCTAACTATGGCTACACCTTC
TRBV4-2	TRBD1	TRBJ2-4	once	CASSPRDRQGDIQYF	TGTGCCAGCAGCCCGAGGGACAGGCAGGGAGACATTCAGTACTTC
TRBV7-8	.	TRBJ2-1	.	CASSPGLTRNEQFF	TGTGCCAGCAGCCCCGGACTAACCCGTAATGAGCAGTTCTTC
TRBV2	.	TRBJ2-1	.	CASKSEGLVTYNEQFF	TGTGCCAGCAAGAGTGAGGGACTGGTAACCTACAATGAGCAGTTCTTC
TRBV27	.	TRBJ2-1	.	CASSPGFSEQFF	TGTGCCAGCAGTCCCGGTTTCTCAGAGCAGTTCTTC
TRBV28	.	TRBJ2-1	.	CASSPRGGRYNEQFF	TGTGCCAGCTCCCCAAGGGGGGGACGGTACAATGAGCAGTTCTTC
TRBV5-4	TRBD2	TRBJ2-1	.	CASSLSGSFYNEQFF	TGTGCCAGCAGCCTTAGCGGGAGTTTTTACAATGAGCAGTTCTTC
TRBV5-4	TRBD2	TRBJ2-3	.	CASSQTSGSDTQYF	TGTGCCAGCAGTCAGACTAGCGGGAGTGATACGCAGTATTTT
TRBV28	.	TRBJ1-2	.	CASRGERGGGYTF	TGTGCCAGCAGAGGGGAGAGGGGAGGTGGCTACACCTTC
TRBV6-5	.	TRBJ1-5	.	CASSYGRWNQPQHF	TGTGCCAGCAGTTACGGCAGATGGAATCAGCCCCAGCATTTT
TRBV29-1	TRBD1	TRBJ1-2	.	CSDRDSPYINYGYTF	TGCAGCGATCGGGACAGCCCTTACATCAACTATGGCTACACCTTC
TRBV6-5	.	TRBJ1-5	.	CASKDSRGGQPQHF	TGTGCCAGCAAGGATAGCAGGGGCGGTCAGCCCCAGCATTTT
TRBV5-1	.	TRBJ2-3	.	CASTVADTQYF	TGCGCCAGCACCGTCGCAGATACGCAGTATTTT
TRBV19	.	TRBJ1-5	.	CASSIEGTWAVSSPQHF	TGTGCCAGTAGTATAGAAGGGACATGGGCGGTCTCATCGCCCCAGCATTTT
TRBV6-5	TRBD1	TRBJ2-7	.	CASRGTANEQYF	TGTGCCAGCAGGGGGACAGCCAACGAGCAGTACTTC
TRBV24-1	TRBD1	TRBJ1-2	.	CATSDFAAGGSYGYTF	TGTGCCACCAGTGATTTTGCGGCAGGGGGTAGTTATGGCTACACCTTC
TRBV11-3	.	TRBJ2-3	.	CASSSRASSTDTQYF	TGTGCCAGCAGCTCGAGGGCATCTAGCACAGATACGCAGTATTTT
TRBV5-1	.	TRBJ1-4	.	CASTSSSGSPNEKLFF	TGCGCCAGCACCAGCTCATCGGGGTCTCCTAATGAAAAACTGTTTTTT
TRBV7-2	.	TRBJ2-2	.	CASSLILSTNTGELFF	TGTGCCAGCAGCTTAATTCTTAGCACGAACACCGGGGAGCTGTTTTTT
TRBV6-5	TRBD2	TRBJ2-1	.	CASRAGTSFNEQFF	TGTGCCAGCAGGGCCGGGACTAGCTTCAATGAGCAGTTCTTC
TRBV14	TRBD2	TRBJ2-3	.	CASSQVFGRRADTQYF	TGTGCCAGCAGCCAAGTCTTCGGGAGGAGGGCAGATACGCAGTATTTT
TRBV11-2	.	TRBJ1-5	.	CASSLTGSQPQHF	TGTGCCAGCAGCTTAACAGGGTCCCAGCCCCAGCATTTT
TRBV6-4	TRBD1	TRBJ2-1	.	CASSDSERQGYNEQFF	TGTGCCAGCAGTGACTCTGAGAGACAGGGGTACAATGAGCAGTTCTTC
TRBV4-1	.	TRBJ1-1	.	CASSQVRGVNTEAFF	TGCGCCAGCAGCCAAGTAAGAGGAGTAAACACTGAAGCTTTCTTT
TRBV15	TRBD1	TRBJ1-2	.	CATSIGQGVLGRGYTF	TGTGCCACCAGCATAGGACAGGGGGTCCTGGGAAGGGGCTACACCTTC
TRBV2	.	TRBJ2-2	.	CASSERQITGELFF	TGTGCCAGCAGTGAACGCCAGATCACCGGGGAGCTGTTTTTT
TRBV28	.	TRBJ1-2	.	CASMGAGPRYGYTF	TGTGCCAGCATGGGTGCGGGACCCCGTTATGGCTACACCTTC
TRBV3-1/TRBV3-2	.	TRBJ2-5	once	CASSRQGIAETQYF	TGTGCCAGCAGCCGGCAAGGGATAGCGGAGACCCAGTACTTC
TRBV7-2	.	TRBJ1-2	few	CASSRLNWGDYGYTF	TGTGCCAGCAGCCGCCTAAATTGGGGCGACTATGGCTACACCTTC
TRBV4-3	.	TRBJ1-1	.	CASSQEAGDTEAFF	TGCGCCAGCAGCCAAGAAGCAGGGGACACTGAAGCTTTCTTT
TRBV19	TRBD1	TRBJ1-2	.	CASSRDRDGYGYTF	TGTGCCAGTAGTCGGGACAGGGATGGGTATGGCTACACCTTC
TRBV3-1/TRBV3-2	.	TRBJ1-5	.	CASSQDAGAKNQPQHF	TGTGCCAGCAGCCAAGATGCAGGGGCCAAGAATCAGCCCCAGCATTTT
TRBV28	.	TRBJ1-5	.	CASSFIVNQPQHF	TGTGCCAGCAGTTTCATTGTCAATCAGCCCCAGCATTTT
TRBV29-1	TRBD2	TRBJ2-1	.	CSVVGGVRSYNEQFF	TGCAGCGTTGTCGGGGGGGTTCGGTCCTACAATGAGCAGTTCTTC
TRBV5-4	.	TRBJ2-1	.	CASSLEVPTYNEQFF	TGTGCCAGCAGCTTAGAGGTGCCGACCTACAATGAGCAGTTCTTC
TRBV7-2	TRBD1	TRBJ2-2	.	CASSRDRVTGELFF	TGTGCCAGCAGCAGGGACAGGGTGACCGGGGAGCTGTTTTTT
TRBV19	TRBD2	TRBJ2-1	.	CASIAREGGAGNEQFF	TGTGCCAGTATCGCCCGGGAGGGGGGCGCGGGAAATGAGCAGTTCTTC
TRBV6-5	TRBD1	TRBJ1-5	.	CASSQGAAGGPQHF	TGTGCCAGCAGCCAGGGGGCGGCCGGAGGGCCCCAGCATTTT
TRBV20-1	.	TRBJ2-7	.	CSASKPGDEQYF	TGCAGTGCTAGTAAGCCAGGGGACGAGCAGTACTTC
TRBV12-3/TRBV12-4	.	TRBJ1-5	.	CASTGQHNQPQHF	TGTGCCAGCACCGGACAGCACAATCAGCCCCAGCATTTT
TRBV5-1	.	TRBJ1-3	.	CASSIAGPQASGNTIYF	TGCGCCAGCAGCATAGCGGGTCCCCAGGCCTCTGGAAACACCATATATTTT
TRBV7-8	.	TRBJ1-6	.	CASSLVSDNNSPLHF	TGTGCCAGCAGCTTAGTTTCAGACAATAATTCACCCCTCCACTTT
TRBV1	.	TRBJ2-3	.	CTSSHRAGVGTGDPAGVTDTQYF	TGCACCAGCAGCCACCGAGCGGGAGTTGGGACAGGGGATCCAGCGGGAGTAACAGATACGCAGTATTTT
TRBV18	.	TRBJ2-5	.	CATTKGFQETQYF	TGTGCCACCACAAAGGGGTTCCAAGAGACCCAGTACTTC
TRBV5-1	TRBD1	TRBJ1-2	.	CASSGDRGDSYTF	TGCGCCAGCAGCGGAGACAGGGGTGATAGCTACACCTTC
TRBV19	.	TRBJ1-1	.	CASSIRQGTAEAFF	TGTGCCAGTAGTATAAGGCAGGGTACCGCTGAAGCTTTCTTT
TRBV6-5	.	TRBJ1-2	.	CASSYSTTTSYGYTF	TGTGCCAGCAGTTACTCGACGACTACCAGTTATGGCTACACCTTC
TRBV30	.	TRBJ2-6	.	CAWSVTGSGANVLTF	TGTGCCTGGAGTGTAACAGGCTCTGGGGCCAACGTCCTGACTTTC